These T cell receptor beta chains were read from a single sample in a study of blood T cell repertoires in COVID-19. This table comes from immunoSEQ multiplex PCR, and its TCRdb copy is limited to in-frame clones, with some not included. This sample has 250,000 to 350,000 clones; nearly 90% occur once, and the top ten carry 3.5% to 4.5%. The sequencing input was PBMCs or T cells enriched from blood (not recorded which). These receptors all stem from a woman under 30 with acute COVID-19. The CDR3 runs from the conserved cysteine through the conserved F or W. Each record gives: D gene, V gene, J gene, clone size, CDR3 protein, CDR3 DNA. A D gene is named only where the DNA matches it firmly. Clone sizes are given selectively: once, few, many, or a class where the clone is expanded.

d_call: TRBD1
v_call: TRBV5-1
j_call: TRBJ2-5
clone_size: once
cdr3_aa: CASGEGQPQETQYF
cdr3_nt: TGCGCCAGCGGTGAGGGACAGCCACAAGAGACCCAGTACTTC

d_call: TRBD2
v_call: TRBV25-1
j_call: TRBJ2-1
clone_size: .
cdr3_aa: CASSEYYASGRANEQFF
cdr3_nt: TGTGCCAGCAGTGAATATTATGCTAGCGGGAGGGCCAATGAGCAGTTCTTC

d_call: .
v_call: TRBV19
j_call: TRBJ1-2
clone_size: .
cdr3_aa: CASSIKTGPPSYGYTF
cdr3_nt: TGTGCCAGTAGTATCAAGACAGGACCTCCTTCTTATGGCTACACCTTC

d_call: TRBD2
v_call: TRBV6-4
j_call: TRBJ2-1
clone_size: .
cdr3_aa: CASSSELAANEQFF
cdr3_nt: TGTGCCAGCAGTTCCGAACTAGCGGCGAATGAGCAGTTCTTC

d_call: .
v_call: TRBV6-5
j_call: TRBJ2-4
clone_size: once
cdr3_aa: CASIARVGPKNIQYF
cdr3_nt: TGTGCCAGCATAGCCAGGGTGGGGCCCAAAAACATTCAGTACTTC

d_call: TRBD1
v_call: TRBV10-3
j_call: TRBJ2-7
clone_size: .
cdr3_aa: CAIREPGQYEQYF
cdr3_nt: TGTGCCATCAGGGAACCGGGACAGTACGAGCAGTACTTC

d_call: .
v_call: TRBV18
j_call: TRBJ2-5
clone_size: once
cdr3_aa: CASSNSGGEETQYF
cdr3_nt: TGTGCCAGCTCAAATAGCGGAGGGGAAGAGACCCAGTACTTC

d_call: TRBD1
v_call: TRBV5-1
j_call: TRBJ2-6
clone_size: .
cdr3_aa: CASSLLLGGTGANVLTF
cdr3_nt: TGCGCCAGCAGTCTTTTGTTAGGGGGCACTGGGGCCAACGTCCTGACTTTC

d_call: TRBD1
v_call: TRBV12-5
j_call: TRBJ2-1
clone_size: .
cdr3_aa: CASVPGQGYNEQFF
cdr3_nt: TGTGCTAGTGTTCCGGGACAGGGTTACAATGAGCAGTTCTTC

d_call: TRBD2
v_call: TRBV27
j_call: TRBJ2-1
clone_size: .
cdr3_aa: CASSPLASGGASNNEQFF
cdr3_nt: TGTGCCAGCAGTCCACTCGCTAGCGGGGGAGCCTCAAACAATGAGCAGTTCTTC

d_call: .
v_call: TRBV10-2
j_call: TRBJ1-2
clone_size: .
cdr3_aa: CASRPTNPGDNYGYTF
cdr3_nt: TGCGCCAGCAGGCCTACAAACCCAGGGGATAACTATGGCTACACCTTC

d_call: .
v_call: TRBV4-2
j_call: TRBJ2-7
clone_size: .
cdr3_aa: CASSGLVVKTAHEQYF
cdr3_nt: TGTGCCAGCAGCGGGCTCGTAGTGAAGACAGCCCACGAGCAGTACTTC

d_call: TRBD1
v_call: TRBV30
j_call: TRBJ1-2
clone_size: .
cdr3_aa: CAWSFTGVYYGYTF
cdr3_nt: TGTGCCTGGAGTTTCACAGGGGTCTACTATGGCTACACCTTC

d_call: .
v_call: TRBV19
j_call: TRBJ2-2
clone_size: .
cdr3_aa: CASSPGAANTGELFF
cdr3_nt: TGTGCCAGTAGTCCGGGAGCCGCGAACACCGGGGAGCTGTTTTTT